This T cell receptor (beta chain) appears in the sequencing data of a study of blood T cell repertoires in COVID-19. Clones were read by immunoSEQ multiplex PCR, and TCRdb kept only the in-frame ones, dropping some. The sample has approximately 670,000 clones, 80% to 90% seen once. The CDR3 length is 15 residues. Looked up from germline, CDR1 is MNHNY and CDR2 is SVGAGI (reference sequence). The V gene lost 0 bases and the J gene lost 0 bases, with 8 bases spanning the gap. The chain employs TRBV6-6 and TRBJ1-1; D is unclear. This receptor was obtained from a young woman with acute or convalescent COVID-19. Material for sequencing was peripheral blood. The CDR3 loop is CASSYSPQVNTEAFF. DNA of the CDR3: TGTGCCAGCAGTTACTCGCCGCAGGTGAACACTGAAGCTTTCTTT.